This TCR beta chain was identified in a study of cytomegalovirus exposure and HLA in healthy donors. The CDR3 totals 13 residues. Deletions cut 6 bases from V and 4 bases from J, with 12 bases between. The V gene's germline CDR1 is ENHRY and CDR2 SYGVKD. Turning to this clone: The antigen remains unidentified.

Vbeta (60) and Jbeta (13) primers were used in the PCR. Sequencing used immunoSEQ multiplex PCR; TCRdb keeps in-frame clones, though not all of them. The table shows tens of thousands of clones, with 60% to 80% occurring only once. General study points: The HLA-A and HLA-B alleles of most subjects were reportedly predicted accurately from TCR beta sequences.

The receptor was isolated from a woman between 40 and 50 years old in good health and CMV-seropositive. The J gene is TRBJ1-2, the V gene TRBV10-3, with no clear D. The material sequenced was PBMCs. CDR3 sequence reads: CAIRAGSSYGYTF. In DNA form, the CDR3 reads TGTGCCATCAGGGCGGGTTCGAGCTATGGCTACACCTTC.